This record concerns one T cell receptor (beta chain) sequence. At least ten counts were recorded for this clonotype. Its cognate antigen has yet to be identified. Per-nucleotide qualities are absent, and no much larger clonotype sits a single base away. A robust, sensitive protocol for the amplification, sequencing and analysis of TCRs was described in the study, in which 3' ligation of a UMI-containing oligonucleotide to TCR cDNA was used. Whole blood analysis involved drawing 2 to 3 ml of peripheral blood from adult healthy volunteers into Tempus tubes and then extracting RNA following the manufacturer's instructions. Total RNA was treated with RQ1 DNase, without cell sorting, prior to reverse transcription, with an input of about 1 to 1,100 ng being targeted. To check how robust the pipeline was in samples where T cells make up a minority population, libraries were built from skin biopsies and whole blood.

This sample is drawn from a study of naive and memory T cell subsets (dated by TCRdb to about 2017). With respect to the entire study: According to the figure summarizing the samples, there were 10 or so blood donors, 7 tuberculin skin test biopsies and 3 saline control biopsies. PCR2 was typically performed as a SYBR Green qPCR that was stopped at a set threshold, although end-point PCR (roughly 6 cycles) could be used instead for low-input samples.

Overall study results and their limits: The RNA-based method was acknowledged as potentially sensitive to TCR transcript changes with T cell activation and differentiation.

Library prep was done by 5' RACE. The ligated cDNA was amplified in four rounds of PCR with nested alpha and beta constant region primers together with the SP2 primer. For the blood and skin samples, reverse transcription of TCR RNA was done with SuperScript IV along with alpha and beta constant region primers. An oligonucleotide carrying the Illumina SP2 primer and a UMI was ligated to the 3' end of the cDNA by means of T4 RNA ligase 1. The 12-nucleotide UMI was composed of two random hexamers separated by an eight-base spacer, which was included to prevent hairpin formation. From the second PCR onward, TCR alpha and beta chain libraries were processed separately, and dual indexing was applied for multiplexing. After pooling, the indexed libraries were analyzed by capillary electrophoresis and sequenced on either an Illumina MiSeq or NextSeq. PhiX DNA at about 5-8% was added to the libraries to raise base diversity and improve cluster recognition. In the authors' own workflow: Demultiplexor took UMIs from read 2, joined the UMIs to the TCR sequence from read 1, and separated reads according to sample indices. Decombinator identified V and J genes and V-J junctions and gave each TCR a five-part identifier that included V and J deletions. Collapsinator used UMIs to correct sequencing errors and PCR amplification heterogeneity, producing a UMI-based abundance for each TCR. CDR3Translator turned identifiers into nucleotide sequence, translated that sequence into amino acids, and pulled out CDR3 regions based on terminal motifs. Error-corrected counts of alpha and beta TCRs from blood and skin were compared after being normalized to the amount of input RNA. The public sequencing data were trimmed at Q25 with fastp and processed into clonotypes with MiXCR by TCRdb, which kept only in-frame beta chains. Identical CDR3 protein sequences are pooled into one entry, listed with their most common genes and DNA. In this record, the V and J calls reflect TCRdb's handling and not the investigators' own analysis. Here the sample has approximately 52,000 distinct CDR3 sequences; approximately 4.5% occur a single time. More than 0.75% of the sample is in the top ten clones.

V loses 2 bases, J loses 0 bases, and the germline ends lie 8 bases apart. CDR1 and CDR2 are drawn from the germline V gene: MNHEY, SVGEGT. Including the terminal cysteine and phenylalanine, the CDR3 comprises 15 residues. The only DNA kept is the CDR3, 45 bases in frame from the first base. The rearrangement combines TRBV6-2 or TRBV6-3 with TRBJ2-1, with TRBD2 perhaps the D gene, on 6 matching bases. The TCR comes from a female donor in good health. The nucleotide sequence is TGTGCCAGCAGTTACGGGGACTCCTCCTACAATGAGCAGTTCTTC. Its protein product is CASSYGDSSYNEQFF.